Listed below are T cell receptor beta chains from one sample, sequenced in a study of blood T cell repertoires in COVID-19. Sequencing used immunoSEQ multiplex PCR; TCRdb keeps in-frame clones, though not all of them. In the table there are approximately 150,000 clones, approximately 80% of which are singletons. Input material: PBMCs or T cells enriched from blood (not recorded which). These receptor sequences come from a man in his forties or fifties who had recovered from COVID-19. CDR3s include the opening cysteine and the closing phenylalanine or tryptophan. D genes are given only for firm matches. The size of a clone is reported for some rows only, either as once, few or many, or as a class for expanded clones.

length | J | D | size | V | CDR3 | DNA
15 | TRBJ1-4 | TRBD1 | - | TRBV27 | CASSKDRAANEKLFF | TGTGCCAGCAGTAAAGACAGGGCAGCTAATGAAAAACTGTTTTTT
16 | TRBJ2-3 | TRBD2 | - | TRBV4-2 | CASSQATSGSTDTQYF | TGTGCCAGCAGCCAAGCAACTAGCGGTAGCACAGATACGCAGTATTTT
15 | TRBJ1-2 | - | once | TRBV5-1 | CASSLDRGGSSGYTF | TGCGCCAGCAGCTTGGATAGAGGAGGGAGCTCTGGCTACACCTTC
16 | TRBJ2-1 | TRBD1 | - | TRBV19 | CASSIRSGGSYNEQFF | TGTGCCAGTAGTATTAGGTCAGGGGGATCCTACAATGAGCAGTTCTTC
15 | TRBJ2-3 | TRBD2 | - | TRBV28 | CASSLGDYASDTQYF | TGTGCCAGCAGTTTAGGGGACTATGCCTCAGATACGCAGTATTTT
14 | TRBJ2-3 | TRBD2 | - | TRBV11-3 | CASSLSSGADTQYF | TGTGCCAGCAGCTTGAGTAGCGGGGCAGATACGCAGTATTTT
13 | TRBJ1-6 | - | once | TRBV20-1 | CTASGEVNSPLHF | TGCACTGCTAGTGGGGAGGTTAATTCACCCCTCCACTTT
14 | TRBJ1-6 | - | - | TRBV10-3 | CAISGQGYNSPLHF | TGTGCCATCAGTGGCCAGGGGTATAATTCACCCCTCCACTTT
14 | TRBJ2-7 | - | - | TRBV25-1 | CATGRLGTPYEQYF | TGTGCCACCGGACGGTTGGGGACACCCTACGAGCAGTACTTC
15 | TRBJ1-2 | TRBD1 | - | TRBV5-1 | CASSLGDRTNYGYTF | TGCGCCAGCAGCTTGGGGGACAGAACTAACTATGGCTACACCTTC
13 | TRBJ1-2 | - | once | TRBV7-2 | CASSPRQDYGYTF | TGTGCCAGCAGCCCGAGACAGGACTATGGCTACACCTTC
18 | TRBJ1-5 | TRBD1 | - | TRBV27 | CASSPQDRGEWDNQPQHF | TGTGCCAGCAGTCCCCAGGACAGGGGAGAGTGGGACAATCAGCCCCAGCATTTT
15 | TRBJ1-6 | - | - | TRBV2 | CASCPLSSYNSPLHF | TGTGCCAGCTGTCCCCTGAGCTCCTATAATTCACCCCTCCACTTT
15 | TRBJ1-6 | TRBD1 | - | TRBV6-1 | CASSEATGGRSPLHF | TGTGCCAGCAGTGAAGCGACAGGGGGAAGGTCACCCCTCCACTTT
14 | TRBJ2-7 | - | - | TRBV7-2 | CASSLQGGGNEQYF | TGTGCCAGCAGCTTACAAGGGGGCGGGAACGAGCAGTACTTC
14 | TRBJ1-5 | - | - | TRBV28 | CASRTAGSNQPQHF | TGTGCCAGCAGGACGGCGGGTAGCAATCAGCCCCAGCATTTT
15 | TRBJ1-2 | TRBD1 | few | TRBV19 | CASSAPDRVTRGYTF | TGTGCCAGTAGTGCGCCGGACAGGGTGACTCGCGGCTACACCTTC
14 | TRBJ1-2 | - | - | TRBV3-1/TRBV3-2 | CASSQRTADYGYTF | TGTGCCAGCAGCCAGAGGACAGCCGACTATGGCTACACCTTC
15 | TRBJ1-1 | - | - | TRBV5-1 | CASSLGRGANTEAFF | TGCGCCAGCAGCTTGGGTCGTGGGGCTAACACTGAAGCTTTCTTT
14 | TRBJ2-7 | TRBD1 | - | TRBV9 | CASSAGQGSREQYF | TGTGCCAGCAGCGCCGGACAGGGTAGCCGGGAGCAGTACTTC
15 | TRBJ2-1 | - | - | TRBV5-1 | CASSPNPGAYNEQFF | TGCGCCAGCAGCCCAAACCCAGGGGCGTACAATGAGCAGTTCTTC
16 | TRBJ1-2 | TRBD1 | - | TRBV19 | CASSRGGTGGNYGYTF | TGTGCCAGTAGTAGAGGAGGGACAGGGGGTAACTATGGCTACACCTTC
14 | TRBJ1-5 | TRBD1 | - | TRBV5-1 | CASSLGAGGQPQHF | TGCGCCAGCAGCTTGGGGGCAGGGGGGCAGCCCCAGCATTTT
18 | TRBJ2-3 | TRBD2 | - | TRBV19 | CASSIVGLAGGQGDTQYF | TGTGCCAGTAGTATAGTAGGTCTAGCGGGGGGGCAAGGAGATACGCAGTATTTT
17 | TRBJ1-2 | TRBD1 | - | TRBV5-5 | CASSLVGTVGQLGGYTF | TGTGCCAGCAGCTTGGTGGGGACAGTGGGGCAACTTGGAGGCTACACCTTC
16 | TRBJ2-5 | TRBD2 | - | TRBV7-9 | CASSAGTSGGQETQYF | TGTGCCAGCAGCGCCGGGACTAGCGGGGGGCAAGAGACCCAGTACTTC
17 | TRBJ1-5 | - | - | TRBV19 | CASRSITLSQGNQPQHF | TGTGCCAGTAGATCCATAACATTGTCCCAGGGGAATCAGCCCCAGCATTTT
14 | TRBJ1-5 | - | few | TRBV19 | CASSITGSNQPQHF | TGTGCCAGTAGTATAACAGGAAGCAATCAGCCCCAGCATTTT
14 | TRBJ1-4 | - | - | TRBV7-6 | CASSFAGENEKLFF | TGTGCCAGCAGCTTTGCAGGGGAAAATGAAAAACTGTTTTTT
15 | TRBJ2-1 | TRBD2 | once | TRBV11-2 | CASSLTSGAVNEQFF | TGTGCCAGCAGCCTGACTAGCGGGGCCGTAAATGAGCAGTTCTTC
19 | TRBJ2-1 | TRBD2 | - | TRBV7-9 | CASSLGGGLAGGPHNEQFF | TGTGCCAGCAGCTTAGGGGGGGGACTAGCGGGGGGGCCCCACAATGAGCAGTTCTTC
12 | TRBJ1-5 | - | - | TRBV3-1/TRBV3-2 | CASSQDGGAQHF | TGTGCCAGCAGCCAAGATGGAGGTGCCCAGCATTTT
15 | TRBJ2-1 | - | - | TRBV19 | CASSIGGSMRDEQFF | TGTGCCAGTAGTATAGGAGGTAGCATGAGGGATGAGCAGTTCTTC
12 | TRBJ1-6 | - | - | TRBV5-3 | CARGLGDSPLHF | TGTGCCAGAGGGCTGGGCGATTCACCCCTCCACTTT
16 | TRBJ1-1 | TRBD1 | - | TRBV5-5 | CASSFVLTGRNTEAFF | TGTGCCAGCAGCTTTGTCCTGACAGGGAGGAACACTGAAGCTTTCTTT
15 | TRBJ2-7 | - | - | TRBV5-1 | CASSLEGGGAYEQYF | TGCGCCAGCAGCTTGGAAGGGGGTGGGGCCTACGAGCAGTACTTC